This T cell receptor (beta chain) was identified during a study of OX40 agonist ivuxolimab in advanced cancers. Regarding the research as a whole: Ivuxolimab, which targeted the costimulatory receptor OX40 (CD134), was an agonistic, fully human IgG2 monoclonal antibody. Intravenous ivuxolimab was administered to patients every 2 weeks at six dose levels: 0.01, 0.1, 0.3, 1.5, 3 and 10 mg/kg. Among the 50 to 55 dose-escalation patients, around 20 had hepatocellular carcinoma, 15 or so melanoma, 9 renal cell carcinoma and 9 head and neck cancer. The dose-escalation cohort was about 83% male with a mean age of about 60 years, ranging from roughly 23 to 90. Patients were allowed to have had prior anti-PD-1, anti-PD-L1 or anti-CTLA-4 therapy, and approximately 40% of the dose-escalation patients had been treated with checkpoint inhibitors. Partial responses were achieved by three dose-escalation patients, of whom one had hepatocellular carcinoma and two had cutaneous melanoma. The purpose of peripheral TCRbeta sequencing was to test whether ivuxolimab changed TCR sequence diversity and led to clonal T-cell expansion. The paper describes the monotherapy dose-escalation part (N of about 54 patients) of the phase I trial of ivuxolimab. Study-level results and caveats: In partial responders in the 0.1-3.0 mg/kg groups, normalized peripheral clonal expansion was found to be among the lowest, especially among CD8+ T cells. At doses from 0.1 to 3.0 mg/kg, clonal expansion was seen in both CD4+ and CD8+ blood T cells between baseline and week 6. After ivuxolimab, CD8+ T cells had more expanded clones than CD4+ T cells on average. The antigen specificity of the peripheral T cells that underwent clonal expansion was not determined. Low levels of normalized T-cell clonal expansion were also seen in some patients who did not respond.

Remarks on this clone: Its antigen target is currently unknown. Nothing much larger sits one base from this clone, and base qualities are not available.

Patients with autoimmune disease history or receiving systemic immunosuppression were excluded from the trial. In every dose cohort, peripheral blood was drawn for TCR sequencing at baseline, cycle 4 day 1, and cycle 7 day 1. Samples were obtained from an open-label, multicenter, first-in-human phase I dose-escalation trial of ivuxolimab. Adults with locally advanced or metastatic melanoma, renal cell, hepatocellular, or head and neck squamous cell carcinoma were enrolled in the trial. Before TCR sequencing, CD4+ T cells and CD8+ T cells were sorted from peripheral blood as separate populations. For sequencing of the TCRbeta CDR3 region, genomic DNA was extracted from the sorted cells. TCRbeta CDR3 regions were sequenced using the immunoSEQ Assay. Sourced from immuneACCESS, this table was stored by TCRdb with only in-frame sequences that have V and J called. A share of the clones is absent; for the studies checked, an unresolved V gene accounts for under half, and the remainder has no known explanation. For this sample the table gives roughly 76,000 clones, of which about 88% were detected only once. The ten most abundant clones make up approximately 8% of the sample.

This clonotype was sampled from an adult with an advanced solid tumor such as melanoma, head and neck, liver or kidney cancer. This specimen consisted of CD4+ or CD8+ T cells sorted from blood, obtained in a trial of the OX40 agonist ivuxolimab.

The DNA is as follows: TGTGCCAGCAGCTATAGTCCCAGCAATCAGCCCCAGCATTTT. Its protein is CASSYSPSNQPQHF. The rearrangement combines TRBV11-2 with TRBJ1-5, with no confidently assigned D gene. Sequences SGHAT (CDR1) and FQNNGV (CDR2) are obtained from the germline V gene. The CDR3 starts with the cysteine, ends with the phenylalanine, and has 14 residues. Only CDR3 DNA remains: 42 bases, in frame from the first base. V is pared back by 4 bases and J by 1 base, with 8 bases lying between the germline termini.